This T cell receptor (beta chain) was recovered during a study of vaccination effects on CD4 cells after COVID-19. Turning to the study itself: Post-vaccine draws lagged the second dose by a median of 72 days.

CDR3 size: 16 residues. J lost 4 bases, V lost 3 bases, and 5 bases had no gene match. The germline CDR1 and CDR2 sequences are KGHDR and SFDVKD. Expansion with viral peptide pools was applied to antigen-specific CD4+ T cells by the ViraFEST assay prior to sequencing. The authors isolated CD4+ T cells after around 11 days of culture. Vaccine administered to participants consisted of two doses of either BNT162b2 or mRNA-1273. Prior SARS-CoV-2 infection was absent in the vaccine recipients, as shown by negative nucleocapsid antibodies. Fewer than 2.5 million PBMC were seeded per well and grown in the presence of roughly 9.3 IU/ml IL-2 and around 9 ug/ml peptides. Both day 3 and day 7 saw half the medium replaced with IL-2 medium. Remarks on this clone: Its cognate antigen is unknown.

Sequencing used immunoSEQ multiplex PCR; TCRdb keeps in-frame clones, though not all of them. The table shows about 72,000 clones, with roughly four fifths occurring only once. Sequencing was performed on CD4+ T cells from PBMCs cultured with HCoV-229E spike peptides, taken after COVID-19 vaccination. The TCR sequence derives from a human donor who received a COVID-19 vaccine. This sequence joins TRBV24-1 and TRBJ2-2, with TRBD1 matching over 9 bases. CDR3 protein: CATSDRTGVGTGELFF. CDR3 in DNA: TGTGCCACCAGTGATCGGACAGGGGTTGGCACCGGGGAGCTGTTTTTT.